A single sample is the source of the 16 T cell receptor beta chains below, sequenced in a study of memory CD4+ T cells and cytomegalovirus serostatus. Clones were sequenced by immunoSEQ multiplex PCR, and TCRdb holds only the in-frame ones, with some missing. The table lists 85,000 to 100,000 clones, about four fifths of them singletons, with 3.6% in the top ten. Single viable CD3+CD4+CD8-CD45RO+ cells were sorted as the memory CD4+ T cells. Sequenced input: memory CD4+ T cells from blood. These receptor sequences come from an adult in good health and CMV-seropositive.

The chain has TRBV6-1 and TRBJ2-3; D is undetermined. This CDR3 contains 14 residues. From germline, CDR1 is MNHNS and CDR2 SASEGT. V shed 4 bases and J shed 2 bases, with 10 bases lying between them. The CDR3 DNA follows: TGTGCCAGCAGTGCCCGTGTAGTCACAGATACGCAGTATTTT. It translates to CASSARVVTDTQYF.

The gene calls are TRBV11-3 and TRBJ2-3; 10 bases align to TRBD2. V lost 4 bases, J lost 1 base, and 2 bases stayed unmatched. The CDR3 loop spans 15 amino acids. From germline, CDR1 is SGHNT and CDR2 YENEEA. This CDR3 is CASSSGTSGTDTQYF. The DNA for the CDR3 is TGTGCCAGCAGCTCTGGGACTAGCGGCACAGATACGCAGTATTTT.

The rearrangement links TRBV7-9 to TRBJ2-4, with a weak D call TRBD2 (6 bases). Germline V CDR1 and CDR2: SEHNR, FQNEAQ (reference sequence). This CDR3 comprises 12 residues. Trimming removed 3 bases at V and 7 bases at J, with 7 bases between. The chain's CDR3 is CASSFRGNIQYF. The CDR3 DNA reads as TGTGCCAGCAGCTTTCGGGGGAACATTCAGTACTTC.

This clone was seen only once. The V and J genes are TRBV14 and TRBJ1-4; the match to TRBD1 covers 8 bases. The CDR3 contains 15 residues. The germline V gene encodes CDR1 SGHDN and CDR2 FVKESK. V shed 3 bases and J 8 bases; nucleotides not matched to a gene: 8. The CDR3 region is CASSQSTGAWEKLFF. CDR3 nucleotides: TGTGCCAGCAGCCAGTCGACAGGGGCCTGGGAAAAACTGTTTTTT.

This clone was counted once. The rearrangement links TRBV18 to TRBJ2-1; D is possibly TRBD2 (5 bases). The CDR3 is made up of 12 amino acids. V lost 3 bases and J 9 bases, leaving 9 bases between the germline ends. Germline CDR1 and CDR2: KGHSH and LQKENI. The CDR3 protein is CASSPTSGEQFF. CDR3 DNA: TGTGCCAGCTCACCCACCAGCGGTGAGCAGTTCTTC.

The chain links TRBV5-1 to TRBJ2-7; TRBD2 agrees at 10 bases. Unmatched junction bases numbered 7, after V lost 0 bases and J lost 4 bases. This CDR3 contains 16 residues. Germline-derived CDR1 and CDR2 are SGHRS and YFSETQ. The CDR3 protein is CASSLGASGSRYEQYF. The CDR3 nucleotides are TGCGCCAGCAGCTTGGGGGCTAGCGGGAGTCGGTACGAGCAGTACTTC.

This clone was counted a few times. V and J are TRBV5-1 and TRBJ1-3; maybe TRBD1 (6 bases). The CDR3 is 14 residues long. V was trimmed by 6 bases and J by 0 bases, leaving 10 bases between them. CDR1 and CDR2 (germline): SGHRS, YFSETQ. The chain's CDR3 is CASMDSSSGNTIYF. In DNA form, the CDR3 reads TGCGCCAGCATGGACAGCTCCTCTGGAAACACCATATATTTT.

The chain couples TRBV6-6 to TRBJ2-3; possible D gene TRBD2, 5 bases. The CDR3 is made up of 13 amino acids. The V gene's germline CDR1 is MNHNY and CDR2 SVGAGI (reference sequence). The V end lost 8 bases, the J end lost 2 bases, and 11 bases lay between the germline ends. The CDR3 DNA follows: TGTGCCAGCTCTAGGGAGATCACAGATACGCAGTATTTT. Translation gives CASSREITDTQYF.

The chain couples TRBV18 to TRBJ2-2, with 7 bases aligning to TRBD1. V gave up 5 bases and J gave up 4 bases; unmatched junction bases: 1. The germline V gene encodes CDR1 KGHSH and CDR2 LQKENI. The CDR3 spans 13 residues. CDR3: CASSRDSTGELFF. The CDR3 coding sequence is TGTGCCAGCTCAAGGGACAGCACCGGGGAGCTGTTTTTT.

The chain's CDR3 is CASRERLEETQYF. CDR3 coding DNA: TGTGCCAGCAGGGAGAGACTGGAAGAGACCCAGTACTTC. The V call is TRBV2, the J call TRBJ2-5; D is ambiguous. V dropped 6 bases and J dropped 3 bases, with 11 bases sitting between them. This CDR3 is 13 amino acids long. Germline V gene sequence: CDR1 SNHLY, CDR2 FYNNEI.

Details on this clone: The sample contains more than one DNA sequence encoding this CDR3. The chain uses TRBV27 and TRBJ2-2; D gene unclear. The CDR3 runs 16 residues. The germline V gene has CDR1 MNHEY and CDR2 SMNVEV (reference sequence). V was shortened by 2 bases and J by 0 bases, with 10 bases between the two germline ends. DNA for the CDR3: TGTGCCAGCAGTTTAGGGTGGGGTGCGAACACCGGGGAGCTGTTTTTT. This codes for CASSLGWGANTGELFF.

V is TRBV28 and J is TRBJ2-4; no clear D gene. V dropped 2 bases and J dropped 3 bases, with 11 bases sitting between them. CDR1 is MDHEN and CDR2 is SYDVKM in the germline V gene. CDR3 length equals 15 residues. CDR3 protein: CASSLLGFGKNIQYF. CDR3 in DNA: TGTGCCAGCAGTTTACTTGGCTTTGGCAAAAACATTCAGTACTTC.

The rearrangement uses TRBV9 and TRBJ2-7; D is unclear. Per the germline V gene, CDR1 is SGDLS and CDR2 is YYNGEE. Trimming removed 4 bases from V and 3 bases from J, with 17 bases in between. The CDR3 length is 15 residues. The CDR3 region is CASSPAGWSDYEQYF. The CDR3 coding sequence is TGTGCCAGCAGCCCCGCCGGTTGGAGCGACTACGAGCAGTACTTC.

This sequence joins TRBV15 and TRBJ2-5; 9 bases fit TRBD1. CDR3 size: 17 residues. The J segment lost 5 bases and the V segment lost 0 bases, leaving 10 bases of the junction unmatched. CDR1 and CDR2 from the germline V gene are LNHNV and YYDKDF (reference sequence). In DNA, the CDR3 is TGTGCCACCAGCAGAGATAAGTACAGGGGGCGCGCGGAGACCCAGTACTTC. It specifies CATSRDKYRGRAETQYF.

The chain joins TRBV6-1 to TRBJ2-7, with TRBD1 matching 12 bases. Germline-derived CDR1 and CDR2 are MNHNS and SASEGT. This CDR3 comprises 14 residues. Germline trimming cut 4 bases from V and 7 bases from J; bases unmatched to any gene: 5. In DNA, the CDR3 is TGTGCCAGCAGTGGGGGACAGGGGGCGAGGGAGCAGTACTTC. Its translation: CASSGGQGAREQYF.

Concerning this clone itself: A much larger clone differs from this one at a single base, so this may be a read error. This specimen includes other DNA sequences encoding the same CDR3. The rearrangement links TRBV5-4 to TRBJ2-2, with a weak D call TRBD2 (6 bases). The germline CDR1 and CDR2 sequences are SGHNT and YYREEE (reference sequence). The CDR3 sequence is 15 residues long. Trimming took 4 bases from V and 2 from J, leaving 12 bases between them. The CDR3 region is CASSQVGGNTGELFF. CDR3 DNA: TGTGCCAGCAGCCAAGTGGGGGGAAACACCGGGGAGCTGTTTTTT.